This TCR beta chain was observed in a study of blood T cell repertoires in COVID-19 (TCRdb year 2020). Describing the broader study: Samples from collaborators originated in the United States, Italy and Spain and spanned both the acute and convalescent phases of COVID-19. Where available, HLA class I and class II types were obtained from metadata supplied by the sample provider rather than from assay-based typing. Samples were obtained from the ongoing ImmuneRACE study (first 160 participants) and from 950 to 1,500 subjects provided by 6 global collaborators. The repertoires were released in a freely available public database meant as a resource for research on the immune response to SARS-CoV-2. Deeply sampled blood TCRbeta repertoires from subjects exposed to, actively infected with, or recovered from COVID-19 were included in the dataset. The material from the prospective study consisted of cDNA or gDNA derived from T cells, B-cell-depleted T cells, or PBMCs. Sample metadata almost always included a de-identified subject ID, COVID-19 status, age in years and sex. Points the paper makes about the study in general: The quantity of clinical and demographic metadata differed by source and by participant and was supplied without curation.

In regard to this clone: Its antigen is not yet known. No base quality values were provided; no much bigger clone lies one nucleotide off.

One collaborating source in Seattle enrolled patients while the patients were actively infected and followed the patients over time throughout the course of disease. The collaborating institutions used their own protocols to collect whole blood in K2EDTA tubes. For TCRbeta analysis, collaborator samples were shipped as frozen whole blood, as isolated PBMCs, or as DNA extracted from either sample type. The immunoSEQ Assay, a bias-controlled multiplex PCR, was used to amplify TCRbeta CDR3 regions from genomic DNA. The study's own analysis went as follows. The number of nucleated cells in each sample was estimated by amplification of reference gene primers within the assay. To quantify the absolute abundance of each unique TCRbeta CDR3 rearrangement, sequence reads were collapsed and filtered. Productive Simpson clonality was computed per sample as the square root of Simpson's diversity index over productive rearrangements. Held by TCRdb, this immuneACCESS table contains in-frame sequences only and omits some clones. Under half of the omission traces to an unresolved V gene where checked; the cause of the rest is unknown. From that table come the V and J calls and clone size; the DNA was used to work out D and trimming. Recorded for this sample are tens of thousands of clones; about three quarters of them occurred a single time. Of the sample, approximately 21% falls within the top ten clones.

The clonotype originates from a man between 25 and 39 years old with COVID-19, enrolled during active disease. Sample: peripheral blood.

The sequenced DNA is TGTGCCAGCAGTGAAAGGGAGGGCCGGAGTTCAGATACGCAGTATTTT. It codes for CASSEREGRSSDTQYF. The chain couples TRBV6-1 to TRBJ2-3, with 7 bases aligning to TRBD2. The germline V gene encodes CDR1 MNHNS and CDR2 SASEGT. From its cysteine to its phenylalanine, the CDR3 spans 16 amino acids. The retained sequence is limited to the CDR3, 48 bases, with the frame set at the first base. Germline trimming amounts to 2 bases on V and 4 bases on J, with 9 as the count of junction bases outside the gene matches.